The 17 T cell receptor beta chains presented below share a single source sample, sequenced in a study of T cells in localized non-small cell lung cancer. Data came from immunoSEQ multiplex PCR; TCRdb stores just in-frame clones and leaves some out. Of approximately 49,000 clones in the sample, 60% to 85% were seen once. The specimen comprised peripheral blood, sampled before any cancer treatment. The receptors originated from a man between 40 and 75 years old with stage I squamous cell lung carcinoma.

This clone showed up just a few times. The chain uses TRBV2 and TRBJ1-5; D gene uncertain. V was clipped by 3 bases and J by 2 bases, with 11 bases between them. The CDR3 length is 15 residues. The germline V gene has CDR1 SNHLY and CDR2 FYNNEI. CDR3 in amino acids: CASSDVGFGNQPQHF. CDR3 in DNA: TGTGCCAGCAGTGATGTGGGCTTTGGCAATCAGCCCCAGCATTTT.

In this sample, this clone turned up a few times. This rearrangement joins TRBV5-1 to TRBJ1-1; D is possibly TRBD1 (6 bases). The germline V and J ends were trimmed by 4 bases and 9 bases, with 16 bases remaining between them. CDR1 is SGHRS, CDR2 YFSETQ, per germline. The CDR3 is 13 residues long. As DNA, the CDR3 is TGCGCCAGCAGCCCTACGGGGGGCAGACAAGCTTTCTTT. It yields the protein CASSPTGGRQAFF.

The chain combines TRBV10-2 with TRBJ2-7; D gene unclear. Trimming stripped 6 bases from V and 0 bases from J, with 15 bases between. The CDR3 is made up of 15 amino acids. Germline CDR1 and CDR2: WSHSY and SAAADI. CDR3 region: CASRETASNSYEQYF. CDR3 nucleotide sequence: TGCGCCAGCAGGGAAACTGCTAGTAACTCCTACGAGCAGTACTTC.

This clone was recorded once. This chain joins TRBV15 and TRBJ1-1, with a weak D call TRBD1 (6 bases). There are 17 residues in the CDR3. Trimming pared 1 base from V and 1 base from J, leaving 16 bases between. The germline CDR1 and CDR2 sequences are LNHNV and YYDKDF (reference sequence). CDR3 DNA sequence: TGTGCCACCAGCAGAGCGGGCAAGGGGGTTTGGAACACTGAAGCTTTCTTT. Protein sequence: CATSRAGKGVWNTEAFF.

The V call is TRBV5-1, the J call TRBJ1-2, with D possibly matching TRBD1 (5 bases). V gave up 0 bases and J gave up 5 bases, with 14 bases separating them. The CDR3 is made up of 15 amino acids. From germline, CDR1 is SGHRS and CDR2 YFSETQ. DNA of the CDR3: TGCGCCAGCAGCTTGGCCGAAGGGGCCCGTTATGGCTACACCTTC. This sequence encodes CASSLAEGARYGYTF.

The chain recombines TRBV5-1 with TRBJ1-2, with D unclear. Trimming removed 0 bases at V and 2 bases at J, with 5 bases between. This CDR3 contains 13 residues. Germline CDR1 SGHRS, CDR2 YFSETQ. The CDR3 DNA sequence: TGCGCCAGCAGCTTGGCGCAGAACTATGGCTACACCTTC. Translated, it gives CASSLAQNYGYTF.

The chain links TRBV14 to TRBJ2-5, with unresolved D. This CDR3 region has 18 residues. The germline V and J ends were trimmed by 0 bases and 1 base, with 18 bases remaining between them. Per germline, CDR1 SGHDN and CDR2 FVKESK. In DNA, the CDR3 is TGTGCCAGCAGCCAAGATCGCAACCGGGCCCCCTTCCAAGAGACCCAGTACTTC. It codes for CASSQDRNRAPFQETQYF.

This chain joins TRBV19 and TRBJ2-2; D is perhaps TRBD1 or TRBD2 (5 bases each). Germline assignment: CDR1 LNHDA and CDR2 SQIVND (reference sequence). This CDR3 is built from 13 residues. With 7 bases removed from V and 7 bases from J, the gap between germline ends came to 13 bases. The CDR3 region is CASNGAFRGELFF. The CDR3 DNA follows: TGTGCCAGTAACGGGGCATTCCGCGGGGAGCTGTTTTTT. Together with reference TRBV19 and TRBJ2-2, the CDR3 gives the full variable domain: DGGITQSPKYLFRKEGQNVTLSCEQNLNHDAMYWYRQDPGQGLRLIYYSQIVNDFQKGDIAEGYSVSREKKESFPLTVTSAQKNPTAFYLCASNGAFRGELFFGEGSRLTVL.

Judged by abundance, this clone is medium-sized. The chain links TRBV13 to TRBJ1-1; 8 bases agree with TRBD1. The V gene end was trimmed by 6 bases and the J gene end by 8 bases; junction bases not matched to a gene: 2. The CDR3 runs to 11 residues. Germline V lookup: CDR1 PRHDT, CDR2 FYEKMQ (reference sequence). In DNA form, the CDR3 reads TGTGCCAGCAGTGGGGACAGGGAAGCTTTCTTT. Amino acids: CASSGDREAFF.

This rearrangement joins TRBV6-6 to TRBJ2-5, with TRBD2 matching over 10 bases. After removal of 6 bases from V and 3 bases from J, the junction contained 4 bases not matched to a gene. Germline V gene sequence: CDR1 MNHNY, CDR2 SVGAGI (reference sequence). The CDR3 is 14 amino acids. The CDR3 nucleotides read TGTGCCAGCAGGACAGCGGGGGGGAAAGAGACCCAGTACTTC. This codes for CASRTAGGKETQYF.

J is TRBJ2-7 and V is TRBV5-5; D is possibly TRBD2 (5 bases). Germline V gene data show CDR1 as SGHKS and CDR2 as YYEKEE (reference sequence). This CDR3 comprises 13 residues. Trimming took 3 bases from V and 4 from J, leaving 11 bases between them. CDR3 DNA sequence: TGTGCCAGCAGCTATTCGGGATCTTACGAGCAGTACTTC. Its protein product is CASSYSGSYEQYF.

The chain combines TRBV2 with TRBJ1-2, with a tentative D call TRBD1 (5 bases). Germline lookup yields CDR1 SNHLY and CDR2 FYNNEI. V lost 6 bases to trimming and J lost 3 bases, with 11 bases between them. CDR3 length equals 13 residues. CDR3 in amino acids: CASRMGGDYGYTF. The CDR3 DNA reads as TGTGCCAGCAGAATGGGGGGGGACTATGGCTACACCTTC.

The rearrangement uses TRBV23-1 and TRBJ1-5; a weak D match, TRBD1 (6 bases). TRBV23-1 falls under the ORF class, with uncertain function. With 2 bases removed from V and 6 bases from J, the gap between germline ends came to 17 bases. CDR3 length equals 16 residues. Written as DNA, the CDR3 is TGCGCCAGCAGTCAAAGGTACAGGGAAGTAGGTCAGCCCCAGCATTTT. It yields the protein CASSQRYREVGQPQHF.

This rearrangement joins TRBV2 to TRBJ2-5; the D gene is possibly TRBD2 (6 bases). Trimming left V 4 bases short and J 0 bases short, with 12 bases between. Per germline, CDR1 SNHLY and CDR2 FYNNEI. This CDR3 spans 15 amino acids. DNA for the CDR3: TGTGCCAGCAGTGGAGGTCGGGGGTACCAAGAGACCCAGTACTTC. Its translation is CASSGGRGYQETQYF.

The genes are TRBV27 and TRBJ2-5; TRBD2 matches 7 bases. J lost 5 bases, V lost 5 bases, and 8 bases had no gene match. The V gene's germline CDR1 is MNHEY and CDR2 SMNVEV (reference sequence). The CDR3 is 14 residues long. CDR3 DNA sequence: TGTGCCAGCAGTCCGGCGGGGGTCTGGGAGACCCAGTACTTC. This codes for CASSPAGVWETQYF.

The chain links TRBV29-1 to TRBJ2-7; unclear D gene. The CDR3 has 12 amino acids. V gave up 3 bases and J gave up 0 bases, with 6 bases separating them. The V gene's germline CDR1 is SQVTM and CDR2 ANQGSEA. The CDR3 is CSVEVSSYEQYF. In nucleotides, the CDR3 is TGCAGCGTTGAGGTTAGCTCCTACGAGCAGTACTTC.

V gene TRBV5-1 combines with J gene TRBJ2-7; D is unresolved. The CDR3 is made up of 15 amino acids. V lost 2 bases to trimming and J lost 5 bases, with 17 bases between them. Germline loops: CDR1 SGHRS, CDR2 YFSETQ. CDR3 protein: CASSFALTELNEQYF. CDR3 coding DNA: TGCGCCAGCAGCTTTGCCCTTACTGAACTAAACGAGCAGTACTTC. The variable domain in full, with the rest retrieved from reference TRBV5-1 and TRBJ2-7, is KAGVTQTPRYLIKTRGQQVTLSCSPISGHRSVSWYQQTPGQGLQFLFEYFSETQRNKGNFPGRFSGRQFSNSRSEMNVSTLELGDSALYLCASSFALTELNEQYFGPGTRLTVT.